Presented here are 9 T cell receptor beta chains from one specimen sequenced in a study of cytomegalovirus exposure and HLA in healthy donors. This PCR relied on a set of 60 Vbeta primers and 13 Jbeta primers. Clones were read by immunoSEQ multiplex PCR, and TCRdb kept only the in-frame ones, dropping some. The data show 170,000 or so clones, under 80% seen once. The sample was PBMCs. The receptors were sampled from a woman in her 30s in good health and CMV-seronegative.

This chain links TRBV7-9 with TRBJ1-4; D call uncertain. Germline-derived CDR1 and CDR2 are SEHNR and FQNEAQ (reference sequence). V lost 7 bases and J lost 8, with 11 bases in between. This CDR3 spans 12 amino acids. CDR3 region: CASTLRREKLFF. The CDR3, as DNA: TGTGCCAGCACCCTTCGGCGGGAAAAACTGTTTTTT. Looking up the rest from reference TRBV7-9 and TRBJ1-4 gives the full variable domain: DTGVSQNPRHKITKRGQNVTFRCDPISEHNRLYWYRQTLGQGPEFLTYFQNEAQLEKSRLLSDRFSAERPKGSFSTLEIQRTEQGDSAMYLCASTLRREKLFFGSGTQLSVL.

This clone was recorded once. The gene calls are TRBV19 and TRBJ2-2, with TRBD2 matching over 8 bases. This CDR3 has 14 amino acids. The ends lost 7 bases at V and 4 bases at J; junction bases unmatched: 5. Germline values: CDR1 LNHDA, CDR2 SQIVND (reference sequence). CDR3 coding DNA: TGTGCCAGTAAATTAGCGGGGAGCACCGGGGAGCTGTTTTTT. The encoded protein is CASKLAGSTGELFF.

The chain combines TRBV5-1 with TRBJ2-4, with 7 positions matching TRBD1. CDR1 is SGHRS, CDR2 YFSETQ, per germline. With 3 bases clipped from V and 8 bases from J, the junction kept 8 bases outside the gene matches. The CDR3 is 14 residues long. DNA of the CDR3: TGCGCCAGCAGCTCTTTACAGGGGACGGACATTCAGTACTTC. It is translated as CASSSLQGTDIQYF.

This chain joins TRBV7-9 and TRBJ1-4, with TRBD1 matching 7 bases. V shed 2 bases, J shed 6 bases, and the junction held 6 bases outside the gene matches. CDR3 length: 15 residues. In germline, CDR1 is SEHNR, CDR2 FQNEAQ (reference sequence). Here the CDR3 reads CASSLRRGGHEKLFF. DNA for the CDR3: TGTGCCAGCAGCTTAAGACGAGGGGGCCATGAAAAACTGTTTTTT. Full variable domain (outside the CDR3, taken from reference TRBV7-9 and TRBJ1-4): DTGVSQNPRHKITKRGQNVTFRCDPISEHNRLYWYRQTLGQGPEFLTYFQNEAQLEKSRLLSDRFSAERPKGSFSTLEIQRTEQGDSAMYLCASSLRRGGHEKLFFGSGTQLSVL.

V and J are TRBV7-6 and TRBJ2-3; 8 bases are shared with TRBD2. CDR3 length: 17 amino acids. CDR1 is SGHVS, CDR2 FNYEAQ, per germline. V was clipped by 0 bases and J by 3 bases; unmatched bases: 8. CDR3 coding DNA: TGTGCCAGCAGCTTAGCCTGGCGGGGGGATGGAACAGATACGCAGTATTTT. The encoded protein is CASSLAWRGDGTDTQYF.

The chain couples TRBV5-1 to TRBJ1-6; 8 positions agree with TRBD1. The CDR3 length is 14 residues. CDR1 is SGHRS and CDR2 is YFSETQ in the germline V gene. V trimming: 0 bases; J trimming: 7 bases; junction bases outside the gene matches: 0. CDR3 residues: CASSLDRGNSPLHF. The DNA for the CDR3 is TGCGCCAGCAGCTTGGACAGGGGGAATTCACCCCTCCACTTT. Together with reference TRBV5-1 and TRBJ1-6, the CDR3 gives the full variable domain: KAGVTQTPRYLIKTRGQQVTLSCSPISGHRSVSWYQQTPGQGLQFLFEYFSETQRNKGNFPGRFSGRQFSNSRSEMNVSTLELGDSALYLCASSLDRGNSPLHFGNGTRLTVT.

The chain joins TRBV18 to TRBJ1-6; TRBD1 matches 11 bases. V gave up 2 bases and J gave up 10 bases; unmatched junction bases: 19. Germline V lookup: CDR1 KGHSH, CDR2 LQKENI. This CDR3 is 20 amino acids long. DNA of the CDR3: TGTGCCAGCTCACCAAAGGCGCCGGCCGGGACAGGGGGTTGGGTCTCACCCCTCCACTTT. Amino acids: CASSPKAPAGTGGWVSPLHF. The full variable domain, rest sourced from reference TRBV18 and TRBJ1-6, is NAGVMQNPRHLVRRRGQEARLRCSPMKGHSHVYWYRQLPEEGLKFMVYLQKENIIDESGMPKERFSAEFPKEGPSILRIQQVVRGDSAAYFCASSPKAPAGTGGWVSPLHFGNGTRLTVT.

The chain employs TRBV7-2 and TRBJ2-1, with D unclear. The CDR3 is 12 amino acids. CDR1 and CDR2 from the germline V gene are SGHTA and FQGNSA. Trimming removed 2 bases from V and 8 bases from J, with 7 bases in between. CDR3 residues: CASSLYVYEQFF. CDR3 nucleotides: TGTGCCAGCAGCTTATATGTTTATGAGCAGTTCTTC.

This rearrangement joins TRBV5-1 to TRBJ1-1; D might be TRBD1 (6 bases). V lost 0 bases and J 5 bases, leaving 17 bases between the germline ends. There are 16 residues in the CDR3. The V gene's germline CDR1 is SGHRS and CDR2 YFSETQ. This chain's CDR3 is CASSLAEVTGWTEAFF. CDR3 in DNA: TGCGCCAGCAGCTTGGCCGAAGTAACAGGGTGGACTGAAGCTTTCTTT.